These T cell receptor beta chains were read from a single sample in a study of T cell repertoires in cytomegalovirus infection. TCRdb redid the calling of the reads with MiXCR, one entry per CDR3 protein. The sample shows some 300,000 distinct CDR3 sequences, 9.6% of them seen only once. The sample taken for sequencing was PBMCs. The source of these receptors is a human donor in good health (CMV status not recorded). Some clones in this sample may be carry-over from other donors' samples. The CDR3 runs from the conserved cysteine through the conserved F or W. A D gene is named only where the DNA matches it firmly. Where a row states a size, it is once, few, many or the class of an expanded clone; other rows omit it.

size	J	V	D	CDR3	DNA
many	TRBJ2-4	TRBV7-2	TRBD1	CASSREAGQGQNIQYF	TGTGCCAGCAGCCGCGAAGCGGGACAGGGTCAAAACATTCAGTACTTC
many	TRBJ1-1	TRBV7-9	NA	CASSSTENTEAFF	TGTGCCAGCAGCTCGACCGAGAACACTGAAGCTTTCTTT
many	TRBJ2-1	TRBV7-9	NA	CASSFPDEQFF	TGTGCCAGCAGTTTCCCAGATGAGCAGTTCTTC
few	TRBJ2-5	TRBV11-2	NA	CASSLAGFETQYF	TGTGCCAGCAGCTTAGCGGGGTTTGAGACCCAGTACTTC
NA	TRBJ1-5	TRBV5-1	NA	CASSPSDSNQPQHF	TGCGCCAGCAGCCCGAGTGATAGCAATCAGCCCCAGCATTTT
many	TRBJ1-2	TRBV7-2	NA	CASSFGKIYGYTF	TGTGCCAGCAGCTTCGGCAAGATCTATGGCTACACCTTC
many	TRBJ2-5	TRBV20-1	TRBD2	CSARDPGSGGGKTQYF	TGCAGTGCTAGAGATCCGGGTAGCGGGGGCGGTAAGACCCAGTACTTC
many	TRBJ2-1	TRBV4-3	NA	CASSQDRDGSYNEQFF	TGCGCCAGCAGCCAAGATAGGGACGGGTCCTACAATGAGCAGTTCTTC
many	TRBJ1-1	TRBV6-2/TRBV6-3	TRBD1	CASSYPPRTGAEAFF	TGTGCCAGCAGTTACCCCCCGCGGACAGGGGCTGAAGCTTTCTTT
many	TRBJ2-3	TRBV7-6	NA	CASSRSTDTQYF	TGTGCCAGCAGCAGAAGCACAGATACGCAGTATTTT
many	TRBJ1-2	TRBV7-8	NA	CASSLERMRVSANYGYTF	TGTGCCAGCAGCTTAGAACGGATGAGGGTATCAGCTAACTATGGCTACACCTTC
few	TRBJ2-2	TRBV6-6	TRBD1	CASSARDRAPTGELFF	TGTGCCAGCAGCGCCCGGGACAGGGCTCCCACCGGGGAGCTGTTTTTT
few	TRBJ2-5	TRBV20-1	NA	CSALTGGSWGETQYF	TGCAGTGCTCTCACCGGGGGTAGTTGGGGGGAGACCCAGTACTTC
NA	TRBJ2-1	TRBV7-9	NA	CASSLALRFAEQFF	TGTGCCAGCAGCTTAGCGCTGAGATTCGCTGAGCAGTTCTTC
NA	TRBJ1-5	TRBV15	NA	CATSGAGLGQPQHF	TGTGCCACCAGCGGTGCTGGTCTGGGTCAGCCCCAGCATTTT
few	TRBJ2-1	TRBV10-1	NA	CASSESGTGNEQFF	TGCGCCAGCAGTGAGTCAGGGACGGGCAATGAGCAGTTCTTC
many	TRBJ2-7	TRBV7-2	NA	CASSSDAYEQYF	TGTGCCAGCAGCTCTGACGCCTACGAGCAGTACTTC
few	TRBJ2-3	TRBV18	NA	CASSLVLTVTDTQYF	TGTGCCAGCTCACTCGTCTTGACAGTGACAGATACGCAGTATTTT
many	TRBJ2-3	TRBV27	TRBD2	CASSFLAGGADTQYF	TGTGCCAGCAGTTTCCTAGCGGGGGGAGCAGATACGCAGTATTTT
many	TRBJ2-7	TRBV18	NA	CASSYRELNEQYF	TGTGCCAGCTCGTACAGGGAGCTGAACGAGCAGTACTTC
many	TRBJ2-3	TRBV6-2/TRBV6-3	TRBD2	CASSRGTTPRGDTQYF	TGTGCCAGCAGCCGAGGGACTACACCTAGGGGAGATACGCAGTATTTT
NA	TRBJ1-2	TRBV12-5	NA	CASGSSPSYGYTF	TGTGCTAGTGGTTCCTCTCCTTCGTATGGCTACACCTTC
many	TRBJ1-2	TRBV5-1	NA	CASKAVNDGYTF	TGCGCCAGCAAGGCGGTCAACGATGGCTACACCTTC
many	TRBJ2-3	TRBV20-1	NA	CSARSGHTQYF	TGCAGTGCTAGATCGGGTCATACGCAGTATTTT
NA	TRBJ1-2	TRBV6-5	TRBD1	CAGSYKGAAGYGYTF	TGTGCCGGCAGTTATAAGGGGGCAGCCGGCTATGGCTACACCTTC
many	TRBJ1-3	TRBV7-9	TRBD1	CASSPGARGPGNTIYF	TGTGCCAGCAGCCCAGGGGCCAGGGGGCCTGGAAACACCATATATTTT
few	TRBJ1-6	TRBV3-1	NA	CASSQEFRGDSPLHF	TGTGCCAGCAGCCAAGAATTTAGGGGGGATTCACCCCTCCACTTT
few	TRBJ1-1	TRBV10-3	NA	CAISDLMWGALNTEAFF	TGTGCCATCAGTGACCTCATGTGGGGGGCCCTGAACACTGAAGCTTTCTTT
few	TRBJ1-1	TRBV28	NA	CASSPLGPLGKDTEAFF	TGTGCCAGCAGTCCTCTCGGTCCCCTCGGGAAAGACACTGAAGCTTTCTTT
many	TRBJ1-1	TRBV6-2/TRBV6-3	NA	CASSYGGSGAGNTEAFF	TGTGCCAGCAGTTACGGGGGTTCAGGGGCAGGGAACACTGAAGCTTTCTTT
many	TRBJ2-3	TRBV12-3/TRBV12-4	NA	CASSLGQFADTQYF	TGTGCCAGCAGTTTAGGGCAGTTCGCAGATACGCAGTATTTT
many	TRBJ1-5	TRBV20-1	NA	CSARDLASLNQPQHF	TGCAGTGCTAGAGATTTGGCCAGCTTGAATCAGCCCCAGCATTTT
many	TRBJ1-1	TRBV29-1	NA	CSVTRKQGTEAFF	TGCAGCGTTACGAGGAAGCAGGGCACTGAAGCTTTCTTT
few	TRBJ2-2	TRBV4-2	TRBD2	CASSQSGLAGGDGTGELFF	TGTGCCAGCAGCCAAAGTGGGCTAGCGGGGGGGGATGGCACCGGGGAGCTGTTTTTT
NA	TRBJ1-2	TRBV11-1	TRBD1	CASSLSGQGAHGYTF	TGTGCCAGCAGCTTATCTGGACAGGGGGCCCATGGCTACACCTTC
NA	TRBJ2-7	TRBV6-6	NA	CAITGNSYEQYF	TGTGCCATCACTGGAAATTCCTACGAGCAGTACTTC
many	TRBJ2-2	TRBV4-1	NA	CASSQVWSMDTGELFF	TGCGCCAGCAGCCAAGTATGGTCTATGGACACCGGGGAGCTGTTTTTT
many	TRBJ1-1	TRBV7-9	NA	CASSQAGRVEAFF	TGTGCCAGCAGCCAAGCTGGACGGGTCGAAGCTTTCTTT
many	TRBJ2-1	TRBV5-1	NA	CASSLGQINNEQFF	TGCGCCAGCAGCTTGGGGCAGATTAACAATGAGCAGTTCTTC
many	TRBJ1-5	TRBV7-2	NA	CASTPGPTNQPQHF	TGTGCCAGCACCCCAGGACCGACCAATCAGCCCCAGCATTTT